This passage covers 31 T cell receptor beta chains from one sample sequenced in a study of blood T cell repertoires in COVID-19. TCRdb's copy holds only in-frame clones and misses some; the assay was immunoSEQ multiplex PCR. The sample records under 200,000 clones, about four fifths being singletons. Sequenced input: peripheral blood. The receptors shown here come from a woman in her thirties or forties with acute or convalescent COVID-19.

Details on this clone: Different DNA sequences within this sample yield the same CDR3. The chain employs TRBV2 and TRBJ1-1; weak D call: TRBD1 (5 bases). Germline V CDR1 and CDR2: SNHLY, FYNNEI. V was shortened by 1 base and J by 6 bases, with 15 bases between the two germline ends. This CDR3 is built from 15 residues. Here the CDR3 reads CASSEEGARGAEAFF. CDR3 bases: TGTGCCAGCAGTGAAGAGGGAGCTCGGGGGGCTGAAGCTTTCTTT.

V and J are TRBV24-1 and TRBJ2-1; weak D call: TRBD2 (6 bases). Between the trimmed V and J ends, which lost 8 bases and 5 bases, there was a span of 15 bases. The CDR3 consists of 14 residues. Germline loops: CDR1 KGHDR, CDR2 SFDVKD. This CDR3 reads CATKGLAPDNEQFF. The CDR3 DNA reads TGTGCCACCAAGGGACTCGCCCCTGACAATGAGCAGTTCTTC.

The chain combines TRBV5-1 with TRBJ1-1, with a weak D call TRBD1 (5 bases). CDR3 length: 15 residues. Deletions cut 4 bases from V and 0 bases from J, with 13 bases between. Germline V CDR1 and CDR2: SGHRS, YFSETQ. DNA for the CDR3: TGCGCCAGCAGCCCGGCGGGGGGTCTGAACACTGAAGCTTTCTTT. It specifies CASSPAGGLNTEAFF. The whole variable domain, remainder taken from reference TRBV5-1 and TRBJ1-1, is KAGVTQTPRYLIKTRGQQVTLSCSPISGHRSVSWYQQTPGQGLQFLFEYFSETQRNKGNFPGRFSGRQFSNSRSEMNVSTLELGDSALYLCASSPAGGLNTEAFFGQGTRLTVV.

The rearrangement uses TRBV20-1 and TRBJ1-3; tentative D call: TRBD1 (5 bases). Trimming left V 6 bases short and J 7 bases short, with 7 bases between. The CDR3 covers 10 residues. CDR1 and CDR2 from the germline V gene are DFQATT and SNEGSKA (reference sequence). The CDR3 spells CSAGGNTIYF. CDR3 coding DNA: TGCAGTGCCGGGGGGAACACCATATATTTT.

This chain connects TRBV28 to TRBJ1-1; no reliable D call. The germline gives CDR1 MDHEN, CDR2 SYDVKM. This CDR3 has 12 residues. Trimming shortened V by 4 bases and J by 4 bases, and 7 bases separated the two germline ends. The CDR3 spells CASSSGITEAFF. CDR3 bases: TGTGCCAGCAGTTCCGGGATCACTGAAGCTTTCTTT.

This clone was seen a single time. V is TRBV4-2 and J is TRBJ2-2; D is ambiguous. This CDR3 has 16 residues. V was cut by 4 bases and J by 4 bases, with 16 bases left in between. Germline V gene lookup returns CDR1 LGHNA and CDR2 YNFKEQ. CDR3 sequence reads: CASSPAEREVTGELFF. DNA of the CDR3: TGTGCCAGCAGCCCTGCCGAGCGTGAGGTCACCGGGGAGCTGTTTTTT.

This chain connects TRBV11-2 to TRBJ2-7; 8 bases are shared with TRBD1. The CDR3 runs 15 residues. The V gene's germline CDR1 is SGHAT and CDR2 FQNNGV. The junction had 7 bases not matched to a gene; V was cut back by 4 bases and J by 2 bases. CDR3 sequence reads: CASSSRTGSPYEQYF. In nucleotides, the CDR3 is TGTGCCAGCAGCTCACGGACAGGGTCCCCCTACGAGCAGTACTTC. The variable domain in full, completed from reference TRBV11-2 and TRBJ2-7, reads EAGVAQSPRYKIIEKRQSVAFWCNPISGHATLYWYQQILGQGPKLLIQFQNNGVVDDSQLPKDRFSAERLKGVDSTLKIQPAKLEDSAVYLCASSSRTGSPYEQYFGPGTRLTVT.

The chain links TRBV3-1 (or the pseudogene TRBV3-2) to TRBJ1-2; TRBD1 matches 8 bases. The CDR3 totals 11 residues. V lost 7 bases to trimming and J lost 11 bases; unmatched junction nucleotides: 6. Germline lookup yields CDR1 LGHDT and CDR2 YNNKEL (reference sequence). The CDR3 DNA follows: TGTGCCAGCACAGGACAGGGATGGTACACCTTC. This encodes CASTGQGWYTF.

This clone appeared a few times. The CDR3, as DNA: TGTGCCAGCAAAGAGGAGGGAGCTGAAGCTTTCTTT. It encodes CASKEEGAEAFF. V is TRBV28 and J is TRBJ1-1; no definite D call. There are 12 residues in the CDR3. Trimming removed 7 bases from V and 6 bases from J, with 12 bases in between. Germline assignment: CDR1 MDHEN and CDR2 SYDVKM. The whole variable domain, remainder taken from reference TRBV28 and TRBJ1-1, is DVKVTQSSRYLVKRTGEKVFLECVQDMDHENMFWYRQDPGLGLRLIYFSYDVKMKEKGDIPEGYSVSREKKERFSLILESASTNQTSMYLCASKEEGAEAFFGQGTRLTVV.

This clone was counted only a few times. The V gene is TRBV28, the J gene TRBJ1-2; 7 bases are shared with TRBD1. Germline trimming cut 10 bases from V and 8 bases from J; bases unmatched to any gene: 10. The CDR3 runs to 12 residues. CDR1 and CDR2 from the germline V gene are MDHEN and SYDVKM. DNA of the CDR3: TGTGCCATCCGACAGGGATCGGGAGGCTACACCTTC. Its translation is CAIRQGSGGYTF.

J is TRBJ2-7 and V is TRBV10-1; D is undetermined. With 6 bases removed from V and 4 bases from J, the gap between germline ends came to 22 bases. This CDR3 region has 16 residues. Germline V gene data show CDR1 as WNHNN and CDR2 as SYGVQD (reference sequence). CDR3 in amino acids: CASRGTAPLTIYEQYF. For the CDR3, the DNA is TGCGCCAGCAGGGGTACAGCTCCCCTAACGATTTACGAGCAGTACTTC.

V gene TRBV21-1 combines with J gene TRBJ2-7; the table's D gene call, TRBD2, was not cross checked with the DNA. TRBV21-1 is a pseudogene. CDR3 length equals 17 residues. The CDR3 region is CASSNRPREVGKYEQYF. In nucleotides, the CDR3 is TGTGCCAGCAGCAACCGACCCCGGGAGGTGGGAAAATACGAGCAGTACTTC.

The rearrangement uses TRBV10-3 and TRBJ2-5, with a possible D match to TRBD2 (7 bases). The CDR3 runs to 14 residues. The germline V gene has CDR1 ENHRY and CDR2 SYGVKD. V lost 4 bases to trimming and J lost 5 bases, with 14 bases between them. The CDR3 loop is CAISVGGLGETQYF. CDR3 sequence (DNA): TGTGCCATCAGTGTGGGGGGGCTTGGGGAGACCCAGTACTTC.

V and J are TRBV5-1 and TRBJ1-6; 7 bases agree with TRBD1. CDR1 SGHRS and CDR2 YFSETQ come from the germline V gene. The junction had 6 bases not matched to a gene; V was cut back by 5 bases and J by 10 bases. CDR3 size: 13 residues. This CDR3 is CASRTGLESPLHF. Written as DNA, the CDR3 is TGCGCCAGCAGGACAGGGCTCGAATCACCCCTCCACTTT.

Turning to this clone: The identical CDR3 is also encoded by other nucleotide sequences in the sample. The rearrangement links TRBV7-9 to TRBJ2-3; 8 nucleotides match TRBD2. This CDR3 has 15 residues. CDR1 is SEHNR, CDR2 FQNEAQ, per germline (reference sequence). V shed 5 bases, J shed 1 base, and the junction held 5 bases outside the gene matches. The CDR3 DNA reads TGTGCCAGCAGCCTCGGGGGGGGCGGCACAGATACGCAGTATTTT. Protein product: CASSLGGGGTDTQYF.

V usage is TRBV28 and J usage is TRBJ2-7; tentatively, D is TRBD2 (5 bases). The length of the CDR3 is 14 residues. Trimming took off 5 bases at V and 2 bases at J, with 13 bases between the two ends. The germline V gene has CDR1 MDHEN and CDR2 SYDVKM. CDR3 in DNA: TGTGCCAGCAGTCCCCACCGGGGAGCCTACGAGCAGTACTTC. Amino acid sequence: CASSPHRGAYEQYF. The full variable domain, its missing parts supplied by reference TRBV28 and TRBJ2-7, is DVKVTQSSRYLVKRTGEKVFLECVQDMDHENMFWYRQDPGLGLRLIYFSYDVKMKEKGDIPEGYSVSREKKERFSLILESASTNQTSMYLCASSPHRGAYEQYFGPGTRLTVT.

The rearrangement joins TRBV3-1 (or the pseudogene TRBV3-2) to TRBJ2-1, with TRBD2 matching over 11 bases. Looked up from germline, CDR1 is LGHDT and CDR2 is YNNKEL (reference sequence). The CDR3 has 15 amino acids. The trim removed 0 bases at V and 12 bases at J, leaving 7 bases unmatched. The CDR3 DNA is TGTGCCAGCAGCCAAGACAGCACTAGCGGGAGAGTGCAGTTCTTC. Translation: CASSQDSTSGRVQFF.

This clone was observed a few times. The chain employs TRBV7-2 and TRBJ2-7; 11 bases fit TRBD2. CDR1 and CDR2 (germline): SGHTA, FQGNSA. The length of the CDR3 is 16 residues. V gave up 5 bases and J gave up 6 bases; unmatched junction bases: 12. The CDR3 spells CASSHKLAGGTFEQYF. DNA for the CDR3: TGTGCCAGCAGCCACAAGTTAGCGGGGGGGACCTTCGAGCAGTACTTC.

The chain employs TRBV5-4 and TRBJ2-4, with a weak D call TRBD1 (6 bases). Trimming stripped 4 bases from V and 0 bases from J, with 11 bases between. Germline CDR1 SGHNT, CDR2 YYREEE (reference sequence). CDR3 length: 15 residues. The CDR3 loop is CASSQDSPAKNIQYF. The CDR3 DNA follows: TGTGCCAGCAGCCAGGACAGTCCAGCCAAAAACATTCAGTACTTC.

The chain combines TRBV27 with TRBJ1-4, with 8 bases fitting TRBD1. The V gene's germline CDR1 is MNHEY and CDR2 SMNVEV (reference sequence). This CDR3 is built from 14 residues. V shed 5 bases, J shed 7 bases, and the junction held 6 bases outside the gene matches. The CDR3 DNA follows: TGTGCCAGCAGTCCGGACAGGGTCGGTGAAAAACTGTTTTTT. Protein product: CASSPDRVGEKLFF. The whole variable domain, filled in from reference TRBV27 and TRBJ1-4, reads EAQVTQNPRYLITVTGKKLTVTCSQNMNHEYMSWYRQDPGLGLRQIYYSMNVEVTDKGDVPEGYKVSRKEKRNFPLILESPSPNQTSLYFCASSPDRVGEKLFFGSGTQLSVL.

The chain joins TRBV5-5 to TRBJ1-5; TRBD1 agrees at 7 bases. This CDR3 contains 15 residues. CDR1 is SGHKS, CDR2 YYEKEE, per germline (reference sequence). J was trimmed by 5 bases and V by 0 bases; bases with no gene match: 5. DNA for the CDR3: TGTGCCAGCAGCTTGGCGACAGGGCTTTATCAGCCCCAGCATTTT. Encoded protein: CASSLATGLYQPQHF.

The DNA for the CDR3 is TGTGCCAGCAGTAGGGGGACAGGCTACAATGAGCAGTTCTTC. It specifies CASSRGTGYNEQFF. V is TRBV6-4 and J is TRBJ2-1; 8 bases are a match to TRBD1. The CDR3 extends over 14 amino acids. With 5 bases clipped from V and 3 bases from J, the junction kept 3 bases outside the gene matches. Germline loops: CDR1 MRHNA, CDR2 SNTAGT.

The chain joins TRBV5-1 to TRBJ1-1; 7 nucleotides match TRBD1. CDR1 SGHRS and CDR2 YFSETQ come from the germline V gene. Trimming took 3 bases from V and 1 from J; bases not matched to a gene: 9. The CDR3 sequence is 16 residues long. The CDR3 spells CASSSVYRGRNTEAFF. Here the CDR3 DNA reads TGCGCCAGCAGCTCCGTTTACAGGGGAAGGAACACTGAAGCTTTCTTT.

This sequence joins TRBV5-1 and TRBJ2-7; TRBD1 aligns across 8 bases. The length of the CDR3 is 13 residues. V shed 7 bases and J 3 bases; nucleotides not matched to a gene: 6. Germline V gives CDR1 SGHRS, CDR2 YFSETQ. This CDR3 reads CASSGQGHYEQYF. CDR3 DNA sequence: TGCGCCAGCTCTGGACAGGGCCACTACGAGCAGTACTTC. Full variable domain (remainder filled in from reference TRBV5-1 and TRBJ2-7): KAGVTQTPRYLIKTRGQQVTLSCSPISGHRSVSWYQQTPGQGLQFLFEYFSETQRNKGNFPGRFSGRQFSNSRSEMNVSTLELGDSALYLCASSGQGHYEQYFGPGTRLTVT.

The rearrangement joins TRBV4-1 to TRBJ1-2, with 10 positions matching TRBD1. The CDR3 is made up of 17 amino acids. Germline loops: CDR1 MGHRA, CDR2 YSYEKL. J lost 3 bases, V lost 4 bases, and 11 bases had no gene match. CDR3 in DNA: TGCGCCAGCAGCCCGCCCCAGGGACAGGGGTTGGACTATGGCTACACCTTC. Its translation: CASSPPQGQGLDYGYTF.

The V gene is TRBV5-5, the J gene TRBJ1-2; D might be TRBD1 (6 bases). The CDR3 runs 16 residues. Germline V gene data show CDR1 as SGHKS and CDR2 as YYEKEE (reference sequence). V lost 4 bases and J 2 bases, leaving 18 bases between the germline ends. CDR3 loop: CASSAKTGIDNYGYTF. The CDR3 DNA sequence: TGTGCCAGCAGCGCAAAAACAGGGATCGACAACTATGGCTACACCTTC.

V usage is TRBV6-6 and J usage is TRBJ1-5; tentatively, D is TRBD1 (5 bases). The CDR3 loop spans 14 amino acids. Between the trimmed V and J ends, which lost 6 bases and 0 bases, there was a span of 9 bases. From germline, CDR1 is MNHNY and CDR2 SVGAGI (reference sequence). CDR3 sequence reads: CASRSQGSNQPQHF. CDR3 nucleotides: TGTGCCAGCAGGAGTCAGGGTAGCAATCAGCCCCAGCATTTT.

As concerns this clone: A read error may produce the germline difference seen at one junction end. The chain combines TRBV11-3 with TRBJ2-7; TRBD1 agrees at 9 bases. Germline V lookup: CDR1 SGHNT, CDR2 YENEEA. CDR3 length: 15 amino acids. DNA of the CDR3: TGTGCCAGCAGCCTAGACGGGACAGGGACCTACGAGCAGTACTTC. Its translation is CASSLDGTGTYEQYF.

V usage is TRBV6-6 and J usage is TRBJ1-2; 7 bases line up with TRBD1. CDR3 length: 14 amino acids. The J segment lost 3 bases and the V segment lost 6 bases, leaving 7 bases of the junction unmatched. Looked up from germline, CDR1 is MNHNY and CDR2 is SVGAGI (reference sequence). Here the CDR3 reads CASSPGQIDYGYTF. The CDR3 nucleotides are TGTGCCAGCAGCCCGGGACAGATTGACTATGGCTACACCTTC.

J is TRBJ1-4 and V is TRBV19; 8 nucleotides align to TRBD1. The CDR3 extends over 15 amino acids. With 5 bases clipped from V and 8 bases from J, the junction kept 10 bases outside the gene matches. The V gene's germline CDR1 is LNHDA and CDR2 SQIVND (reference sequence). Written as DNA, the CDR3 is TGTGCCAGTAGTCGCGGACAGGGAATGGGGGAAAAACTGTTTTTT. It codes for CASSRGQGMGEKLFF.

V and J are TRBV4-2 and TRBJ2-1; the match to TRBD1 covers 8 bases. The CDR3 runs to 15 residues. CDR1 and CDR2 from the germline V gene are LGHNA and YNFKEQ. V lost 1 base and J lost 8; bases outside the gene matches: 7. CDR3 in amino acids: CASSQGQGTWDEQFF. CDR3 nucleotide sequence: TGTGCCAGCAGCCAAGGACAGGGGACCTGGGATGAGCAGTTCTTC.